The TCR beta chain under discussion was sequenced for a study of cytomegalovirus exposure and HLA in healthy donors. Study-wide background: Within the Caucasian-associated ancestry cluster were roughly 79% of the 398 genotyped donors. Regarding the study as a whole: As was reported, the HLA-A and HLA-B alleles of most subjects were accurately predicted from TCR beta sequences. Reports showed the classifier diagnosing cytomegalovirus status with high specificity and sensitivity. TCR beta V- and J-gene trimming was later associated with a missense DCLRE1C variant.

Trimming left V 0 bases short and J 10 bases short, with 18 bases between. Germline CDR1 is LGHNA and CDR2 is YNFKEQ. The CDR3 length is 15 residues. On this clone: Its antigen is unidentified.

Use of 60 Vbeta and 13 Jbeta primers characterized the PCR. Method: immunoSEQ multiplex PCR; TCRdb's copy keeps in-frame clones and lacks some. The sample has 110,000 or so clones, over 70% seen once; the top ten hold 1.5%. Sequenced sample: PBMCs. This chain connects TRBV4-2 to TRBJ1-1, with D hard to call. This sequence was found in a woman aged 18-29 years in good health and CMV-seronegative. The chain's CDR3 is CASSQDPGPRRTAFF. The CDR3 bases are TGTGCCAGCAGCCAAGACCCAGGACCGCGGAGGACAGCTTTCTTT.